This section outlines one T cell receptor (beta chain) sequence together with its context. These data belong to a study of T cell changes during pregnancy in multiple sclerosis. V gave up 3 bases and J gave up 5 bases, with 8 bases separating them. CDR1 and CDR2 (germline): SGHRS, YFSETQ. The CDR3 has 13 amino acids. The assay was immunoSEQ multiplex PCR, and TCRdb's table has in-frame clones only and misses some. The sample yields around 56,000 clones, approximately 94% seen once. The sequencing used CD8+ T cells from peripheral blood mononuclear cells, collected after pregnancy. This sequence was found in a female donor with multiple sclerosis, enrolled in a pregnancy study. The rearrangement uses TRBV5-1 and TRBJ2-2; tentative D call: TRBD2 (5 bases). CDR3 sequence reads: CASSSDSTGELFF. CDR3 DNA sequence: TGCGCCAGCAGCTCGGACTCTACCGGGGAGCTGTTTTTT. Full variable domain (remainder filled in from reference TRBV5-1 and TRBJ2-2): KAGVTQTPRYLIKTRGQQVTLSCSPISGHRSVSWYQQTPGQGLQFLFEYFSETQRNKGNFPGRFSGRQFSNSRSEMNVSTLELGDSALYLCASSSDSTGELFFGEGSRLTVL.